A selection of T cell receptor beta chains follows, all from one sample in a study of blood T cell repertoires in COVID-19. Profiled with immunoSEQ multiplex PCR; TCRdb holds only in-frame clones, not every one. The sample has about 260,000 clones; roughly 88% are singletons. The source material was PBMCs or T cells enriched from blood (not recorded which). These receptors all stem from a woman in her fifties or sixties who had recovered from COVID-19. Each CDR3 is given with its conserved first and last residue.

TRBV6-5,TRBJ1-5,CASSRDSGGQPQHF
TRBV20-1,TRBJ2-6,CSASNRAGANVLTF
TRBV2,TRBJ1-2,CASRTGQRQGSGYGYTF
TRBV28,TRBJ2-1,CASSAYQGTSGSAYNEQFF
TRBV4-2,TRBJ2-7,CASSQAGRAGEQYF
TRBV6-5,TRBJ1-6,CASASQYNSPLHF
TRBV4-1,TRBJ1-4,CASSLRGEKLFF
TRBV27,TRBJ1-2,CASSNTGEPNYGYTF
TRBV19,TRBJ1-4,CASRQGAYEKLFF
TRBV28,TRBJ2-3,CASTISGSAGGLRNTQYF
TRBV18,TRBJ1-2,CASSPPDRVYGYTF
TRBV5-1,TRBJ2-3,CASSLGGRLAGAPDTQYF
TRBV6-5,TRBJ2-1,CASSSGTVRGEQFF
TRBV20-1,TRBJ1-5,CSASQNRYRGNQPQHF
TRBV7-2,TRBJ2-1,CASSPTRTTEQFF
TRBV12-3/TRBV12-4,TRBJ1-1,CASSNWDRDEAFF
TRBV7-3,TRBJ2-6,CASSLGPGANVLTF
TRBV5-4,TRBJ2-1,CASFTGTGLNEQFF
TRBV28,TRBJ1-6,CASSTSLRTANSPLHF
TRBV27,TRBJ2-7,CASSLNLAGASYEQYF
TRBV19,TRBJ2-4,CASSSSGVAKNIQYF
TRBV7-2,TRBJ1-1,CASGQGTYTEAFF
TRBV4-2,TRBJ2-2,CASSHGQANTGELFF
TRBV19,TRBJ1-5,CASSMGAGGHQPQHF
TRBV2,TRBJ1-2,CAGASQGVPGGYTF
TRBV11-2,TRBJ1-2,CASSLVSGDYGYTF
TRBV29-1,TRBJ2-6,CSVVWFARDSSSGANVLTF
TRBV4-3,TRBJ2-5,CASSPNTGTARETQYF
TRBV19,TRBJ1-1,CASSKPYTNTEAFF
TRBV6-5,TRBJ1-1,CASSKWEMKNTEAFF
TRBV6-2/TRBV6-3,TRBJ2-1,CASSSLPLAGVYEQFF
TRBV19,TRBJ2-7,CASSILTGSGYEQYF
TRBV19,TRBJ1-2,CASSLRLNYGYTF
TRBV6-5,TRBJ1-1,CASTLYQGGTEAFF
TRBV7-2,TRBJ2-7,CASSLGRRGMGYEQYF
TRBV12-3/TRBV12-4,TRBJ1-2,CASRTGGVEGYTF
TRBV28,TRBJ1-1,CASSSRGLNTEAFF
TRBV5-5,TRBJ2-2,CASSLDSWPWRVF
TRBV10-3,TRBJ1-5,CAISERGTADQPQHF
TRBV29-1,TRBJ1-2,CSVDPLSRDGYTF
TRBV7-9,TRBJ1-3,CASTWGVGNTIYF
TRBV20-1,TRBJ2-3,CRPGSTDTQYF
TRBV3-1/TRBV3-2,TRBJ1-2,CASSPGTGFGYTF
TRBV28,TRBJ2-1,CASWGHYGGGTSYNEQFF
TRBV24-1,TRBJ2-1,CATSQRDEQFF
TRBV5-1,TRBJ2-7,CASSLAGSADEQYF
TRBV5-4,TRBJ2-5,CASSANRETQYF
TRBV5-5,TRBJ2-3,CATSSGGRSDTQYF
TRBV3-1/TRBV3-2,TRBJ2-2,CASSQGTGGTGELFF
TRBV7-3,TRBJ1-1,CASSPQGGDTEAFF
TRBV19,TRBJ1-5,CASSTSGQYSNQPQHF
TRBV7-8,TRBJ2-7,CASSLHLGEQYF
TRBV4-3,TRBJ2-2,CASSPEAAAGELFF
TRBV27,TRBJ1-2,CASSRDRGYYGYTF